This T cell receptor beta chain was profiled in a study of cytomegalovirus exposure and HLA in healthy donors. General study points: Earlier results showed most TCR beta V segments being productive about 87% or about 30% of the time.

Donors were ostensibly healthy at sampling, although undocumented immune exposures were probable. With V trimmed by 0 bases and J by 8 bases, 4 bases remained unmatched. Germline lookup yields CDR1 SGHVS and CDR2 FQNEAQ. The CDR3 covers 16 residues. With regard to this clone: What it binds is not known.

60 Vbeta and 13 Jbeta primers were used in PCR. TCRdb's copy holds only in-frame clones and misses some; the assay was immunoSEQ multiplex PCR. The sample carries roughly 130,000 clones, less than 85% recorded once. The clonotype comes from a man between 18 and 29 years old in good health and CMV-seropositive. This rearrangement joins TRBV7-8 to TRBJ2-1; 13 nucleotides match TRBD2. The sample comprised PBMCs. The CDR3 protein is CASSLAGLAGVDEQFF. CDR3 DNA: TGTGCCAGCAGCTTAGCTGGACTAGCGGGAGTCGATGAGCAGTTCTTC.